The clone carrying this T cell receptor (beta chain) has a single count. Antigen specificity is unknown. These data are taken from a study of breast tumors, draining lymph nodes, adjacent tissues. Findings and limits, study-wide: Compared with lymph nodes, tumors were less diverse; compared with nontumor tissue, more.

This CDR3 region has 15 residues. Per the germline V gene, CDR1 is SGDLS and CDR2 is YYNGEE. The V gene end was trimmed by 4 bases and the J gene end by 2 bases; junction bases not matched to a gene: 6. Using its own MiXCR run on the multiplex PCR reads, TCRdb lists one record per CDR3 protein. The top ten clones hold over 40% of a sample with about 7,600 distinct CDR3 sequences, nearly 75% of them seen once. The sequence came from a female donor with breast cancer. Some clones in this sample may be carry-over from other donors' samples. The specimen sequenced was tumor-adjacent breast tissue. V is TRBV9 and J is TRBJ2-3, with 8 bases that match TRBD1. The CDR3 coding sequence is TGTGCCAGCAGCTCGACAGGGGATTCCACAGATACGCAGTATTTT. Translated: CASSSTGDSTDTQYF.